The rows below give T cell receptor beta chains drawn from one sample of a study of T cells after posttransplantation cyclophosphamide. TCRdb's table, derived via immunoSEQ multiplex PCR, lists solely in-frame clones and lacks some. Of fewer than 20,000 clones listed, roughly 94% were seen once; the top ten hold around 0.3%. Sequenced input: naive CD4+ T cells sorted from blood. The origin of the receptors is a woman aged 45-59 years in good health and a related stem cell transplant donor. Each CDR3 is given with its conserved first and last residue. The order of the fields is D gene, clone size, J gene, V gene, CDR3 protein, CDR3 DNA. A D gene is named only where the DNA matches it firmly. Clone size is shown for a subset of rows, as once, few, many or a class of expanded clone.

d_call: .
clone_size: .
j_call: TRBJ2-6
v_call: TRBV9
cdr3_aa: CASSVFVSSLSSGANVLTF
cdr3_nt: TGTGCCAGCAGCGTATTCGTGAGTAGCCTAAGCTCTGGGGCCAACGTCCTGACTTTC

d_call: .
clone_size: .
j_call: TRBJ1-2
v_call: TRBV18
cdr3_aa: CASSPGAGDYGYTF
cdr3_nt: TGTGCCAGCTCACCAGGTGCAGGGGACTATGGCTACACCTTC

d_call: TRBD1
clone_size: .
j_call: TRBJ1-4
v_call: TRBV15
cdr3_aa: CATSRGGDRGIEKLFF
cdr3_nt: TGTGCCACCAGCAGAGGGGGGGACAGGGGGATTGAAAAACTGTTTTTT

d_call: TRBD1
clone_size: .
j_call: TRBJ1-1
v_call: TRBV7-9
cdr3_aa: CASSFQGANEAFF
cdr3_nt: TGTGCCAGCAGCTTTCAGGGGGCAAATGAAGCTTTCTTT

d_call: TRBD2
clone_size: .
j_call: TRBJ2-7
v_call: TRBV30
cdr3_aa: CACPASGTYEQYF
cdr3_nt: TGTGCCTGCCCCGCTAGCGGGACCTACGAGCAGTACTTC

d_call: .
clone_size: .
j_call: TRBJ2-3
v_call: TRBV5-5
cdr3_aa: CASSRAGLWNTQYF
cdr3_nt: TGTGCCAGCAGCCGGGCCGGACTTTGGAATACGCAGTATTTT

d_call: .
clone_size: .
j_call: TRBJ2-2
v_call: TRBV5-1
cdr3_aa: CASSPTGPVLDTGELFF
cdr3_nt: TGCGCCAGCAGCCCGACCGGGCCCGTACTAGACACCGGGGAGCTGTTTTTT

d_call: TRBD1
clone_size: .
j_call: TRBJ2-6
v_call: TRBV5-1
cdr3_aa: CASSLAPTGGSGANVLTF
cdr3_nt: TGCGCCAGCAGCTTGGCCCCGACAGGGGGCTCTGGGGCCAACGTCCTGACTTTC

d_call: .
clone_size: .
j_call: TRBJ2-2
v_call: TRBV5-1
cdr3_aa: CATKRGSAGELFF
cdr3_nt: TGCGCCACCAAACGGGGGTCGGCCGGGGAGCTGTTTTTT

d_call: TRBD2
clone_size: .
j_call: TRBJ2-1
v_call: TRBV7-9
cdr3_aa: CASSLGAQRGVLEQFF
cdr3_nt: TGTGCCAGCAGCTTAGGGGCCCAGCGGGGCGTACTTGAGCAGTTCTTC

d_call: TRBD2
clone_size: .
j_call: TRBJ2-3
v_call: TRBV4-1
cdr3_aa: CASSHPGTTFSTDTQYF
cdr3_nt: TGCGCCAGCAGCCATCCCGGGACTACCTTCAGCACAGATACGCAGTATTTT

d_call: TRBD2
clone_size: .
j_call: TRBJ2-7
v_call: TRBV9
cdr3_aa: CASSVGGGQGLYEQYF
cdr3_nt: TGTGCCAGCAGCGTAGGCGGGGGGCAGGGATTGTACGAGCAGTACTTC

d_call: .
clone_size: .
j_call: TRBJ2-3
v_call: TRBV6-4
cdr3_aa: CASRWRVSTDTQYF
cdr3_nt: TGTGCCAGCAGATGGAGAGTGAGCACAGATACGCAGTATTTT

d_call: TRBD2
clone_size: .
j_call: TRBJ2-7
v_call: TRBV30
cdr3_aa: CAWNGGTSTYEQYF
cdr3_nt: TGTGCCTGGAACGGGGGGACCTCGACCTACGAGCAGTACTTC

d_call: TRBD1
clone_size: .
j_call: TRBJ2-7
v_call: TRBV27
cdr3_aa: CASRLQGNSCEQYF
cdr3_nt: TGTGCCAGCAGACTACAGGGGAATTCCTGCGAGCAGTACTTC

d_call: .
clone_size: .
j_call: TRBJ1-5
v_call: TRBV6-5
cdr3_aa: CASRHTPSGNQPQHF
cdr3_nt: TGTGCCAGCAGGCACACACCGTCTGGCAATCAGCCCCAGCATTTT

d_call: TRBD2
clone_size: .
j_call: TRBJ2-3
v_call: TRBV14
cdr3_aa: CASSPLAGRGTDTQYF
cdr3_nt: TGTGCCAGCAGCCCCTTAGCGGGAAGGGGAACAGATACGCAGTATTTT

d_call: .
clone_size: .
j_call: TRBJ2-7
v_call: TRBV9
cdr3_aa: CASSTGLRKAYEQYF
cdr3_nt: TGTGCCAGCAGTACCGGACTCCGAAAAGCCTACGAGCAGTACTTC

d_call: .
clone_size: .
j_call: TRBJ2-3
v_call: TRBV5-4
cdr3_aa: CASSLARSTDTQYF
cdr3_nt: TGTGCCAGCAGCTTGGCTCGGAGCACAGATACGCAGTATTTT

d_call: TRBD1
clone_size: .
j_call: TRBJ1-5
v_call: TRBV19
cdr3_aa: CASSMTGFNQPRHF
cdr3_nt: TGTGCCAGTAGTATGACAGGGTTCAATCAGCCCCGGCATTTT

d_call: TRBD2
clone_size: once
j_call: TRBJ2-1
v_call: TRBV19
cdr3_aa: CASSIAGGAGEQFF
cdr3_nt: TGTGCCAGTAGTATAGCGGGAGGGGCGGGTGAGCAGTTCTTC

d_call: TRBD1
clone_size: .
j_call: TRBJ2-7
v_call: TRBV7-2
cdr3_aa: CASSSPGQSPYEQYF
cdr3_nt: TGTGCCAGCAGCTCGCCGGGACAGTCCCCCTACGAGCAGTACTTC

d_call: .
clone_size: .
j_call: TRBJ1-1
v_call: TRBV7-9
cdr3_aa: CASSPYTRGAFF
cdr3_nt: TGTGCCAGCAGCCCTTACACCCGGGGAGCTTTCTTT

d_call: .
clone_size: .
j_call: TRBJ2-4
v_call: TRBV4-1
cdr3_aa: CASSQPPTENIQYF
cdr3_nt: TGCGCCAGCAGCCAACCGCCAACAGAAAACATTCAGTACTTC

d_call: .
clone_size: .
j_call: TRBJ2-5
v_call: TRBV30
cdr3_aa: CAWNLPVETQYF
cdr3_nt: TGTGCCTGGAACCTCCCGGTGGAGACCCAGTACTTC

d_call: .
clone_size: .
j_call: TRBJ2-5
v_call: TRBV18
cdr3_aa: CASSPPSEETQYF
cdr3_nt: TGTGCCAGCTCACCACCGAGTGAAGAGACCCAGTACTTC

d_call: TRBD2
clone_size: .
j_call: TRBJ2-2
v_call: TRBV4-2
cdr3_aa: CASSHPVVGLAGVTNTGELFF
cdr3_nt: TGTGCCAGCAGCCATCCCGTGGTGGGACTAGCGGGAGTCACCAACACCGGGGAGCTGTTTTTT

d_call: .
clone_size: .
j_call: TRBJ2-7
v_call: TRBV9
cdr3_aa: CASSPELTWERSTYEQYF
cdr3_nt: TGTGCCAGCAGCCCAGAATTGACATGGGAGCGGTCCACCTACGAGCAGTACTTC

d_call: TRBD2
clone_size: .
j_call: TRBJ2-3
v_call: TRBV4-1
cdr3_aa: CASSHKMGLVSDTDTQYF
cdr3_nt: TGCGCCAGCAGCCATAAGATGGGACTAGTATCTGATACGGATACGCAGTATTTT

d_call: .
clone_size: .
j_call: TRBJ2-4
v_call: TRBV6-5
cdr3_aa: CASGGRGGKNIQYF
cdr3_nt: TGTGCCAGCGGCGGAAGGGGGGGCAAAAACATTCAGTACTTC

d_call: TRBD1
clone_size: .
j_call: TRBJ2-7
v_call: TRBV11-1
cdr3_aa: CASSADRGFSEQYF
cdr3_nt: TGTGCCAGCAGCGCGGACAGGGGGTTTAGTGAGCAGTACTTC

d_call: .
clone_size: .
j_call: TRBJ1-1
v_call: TRBV20-1
cdr3_aa: CSARTLYAFF
cdr3_nt: TGCAGTGCCCGGACACTTTATGCTTTCTTT

d_call: .
clone_size: .
j_call: TRBJ1-2
v_call: TRBV6-6
cdr3_aa: CASSYGFSEFYGYTF
cdr3_nt: TGTGCCAGCAGTTACGGTTTCAGCGAATTCTATGGCTACACCTTC

d_call: TRBD1
clone_size: .
j_call: TRBJ2-1
v_call: TRBV7-3
cdr3_aa: CASSPGQYNEQFF
cdr3_nt: TGTGCCAGCAGCCCGGGACAGTACAATGAGCAGTTCTTC

d_call: TRBD1
clone_size: .
j_call: TRBJ2-6
v_call: TRBV18
cdr3_aa: CASSPMTGGTGANVLTF
cdr3_nt: TGTGCCAGCTCACCGATGACAGGGGGCACTGGGGCCAACGTCCTGACTTTC

d_call: TRBD1
clone_size: .
j_call: TRBJ2-1
v_call: TRBV6-6
cdr3_aa: CASSYSRDRGYNEQFF
cdr3_nt: TGTGCCAGCAGTTACTCTCGGGACAGGGGCTACAATGAGCAGTTCTTC

d_call: TRBD2
clone_size: .
j_call: TRBJ2-3
v_call: TRBV9
cdr3_aa: CASSLPGLALTDTQYF
cdr3_nt: TGTGCCAGCAGCCTCCCGGGACTAGCCCTCACAGATACGCAGTATTTT

d_call: TRBD2
clone_size: .
j_call: TRBJ2-7
v_call: TRBV7-3
cdr3_aa: CASSPLAGTSGSLNEQYF
cdr3_nt: TGTGCCAGCAGCCCCCTCGCCGGGACTAGCGGGAGTCTCAACGAGCAGTACTTC

d_call: TRBD2
clone_size: .
j_call: TRBJ2-1
v_call: TRBV6-5
cdr3_aa: CASSYGTTSGYNEQFF
cdr3_nt: TGTGCCAGCAGTTACGGCACGACTAGCGGTTACAATGAGCAGTTCTTC

d_call: TRBD2
clone_size: .
j_call: TRBJ2-7
v_call: TRBV7-2
cdr3_aa: CASSLGGGFYEQYF
cdr3_nt: TGTGCCAGCAGCTTAGGGGGGGGGTTCTACGAGCAGTACTTC

d_call: TRBD1
clone_size: .
j_call: TRBJ2-6
v_call: TRBV5-1
cdr3_aa: CASSLVGDSSYGANVLTF
cdr3_nt: TGCGCCAGCAGCCTCGTAGGGGACAGTAGCTATGGGGCCAACGTCCTGACTTTC

d_call: TRBD2
clone_size: .
j_call: TRBJ2-1
v_call: TRBV7-3
cdr3_aa: CASSPLLATLSPNEQFF
cdr3_nt: TGTGCCAGCAGCCCCCTACTAGCGACCCTTTCGCCCAATGAGCAGTTCTTC

d_call: .
clone_size: .
j_call: TRBJ2-2
v_call: TRBV7-7
cdr3_aa: CASSLAGVRTGELFF
cdr3_nt: TGTGCCAGCAGCTTAGCGGGAGTTAGGACCGGGGAGCTGTTTTTT

d_call: .
clone_size: .
j_call: TRBJ2-5
v_call: TRBV27
cdr3_aa: CASSPIWEETQYF
cdr3_nt: TGTGCCAGCAGCCCAATATGGGAGGAGACCCAGTACTTC

d_call: .
clone_size: .
j_call: TRBJ2-1
v_call: TRBV5-4
cdr3_aa: CASSLGGLRINEQFF
cdr3_nt: TGTGCCAGCAGCTTGGGTGGGTTGAGGATCAATGAGCAGTTCTTC

d_call: .
clone_size: .
j_call: TRBJ2-2
v_call: TRBV9
cdr3_aa: CASSVVLGTGELFF
cdr3_nt: TGTGCCAGCAGCGTAGTACTTGGCACCGGGGAGCTGTTTTTT

d_call: TRBD1
clone_size: .
j_call: TRBJ2-1
v_call: TRBV5-1
cdr3_aa: CASSLARDRVSYNEQFF
cdr3_nt: TGCGCCAGCAGCTTGGCAAGAGACAGGGTTTCCTACAATGAGCAGTTCTTC